The entry below describes one T cell receptor beta chain. The entry originates in a study of T cell responses to AZD1222 COVID-19 vaccine. Produced via immunoSEQ multiplex PCR; TCRdb's table is partial and in-frame only. The repertoire includes 150,000 or so clones, just under 95% of them detected once, and about 1.4% sits in the top ten. This sequence was found in an adult in good health. This sample comprised peripheral blood, obtained on day 0 of AZD1222 vaccination.

The CDR3, as DNA: TGCGCCAGCAGCTTGGGTAACAGGGGCGTCGACGCTCAGTACTTC. Residues: CASSLGNRGVDAQYF. V is TRBV5-1 and J is TRBJ2-7, with 7 bases matching TRBD1. V shed 0 bases and J 10 bases; nucleotides not matched to a gene: 13. From germline, CDR1 is SGHRS and CDR2 YFSETQ. The CDR3 is 15 residues long. Full variable domain (outside the CDR3, taken from reference TRBV5-1 and TRBJ2-7): KAGVTQTPRYLIKTRGQQVTLSCSPISGHRSVSWYQQTPGQGLQFLFEYFSETQRNKGNFPGRFSGRQFSNSRSEMNVSTLELGDSALYLCASSLGNRGVDAQYFGPGTRLTVT.